The T cell receptor (beta chain) under discussion was sequenced for a study of T cell responses to AZD1222 COVID-19 vaccine. Study as a whole: It was second doses at about 4 or about 12 weeks that were pooled. Whole-study findings and limits: Clonal diversity was possibly underestimated, and white British individuals and females predominated among donors. Unmutated variant regions are reportedly the target of nearly half of TCRs that are spike-specific. CD4 TCRs covered the whole spike, strongest at regions 160-218 and 743-854.

Repertoires were generated with immunoSEQ multiplex PCR, while TCRdb's copy carries only in-frame clones and drops some. The data show around 130,000 clones, 80% to 90% seen once. V shed 3 bases and J shed 6 bases, with 15 bases lying between them. Germline assignment: CDR1 MNHNS and CDR2 SASEGT. The CDR3 is made up of 14 amino acids. With regard to this clone: Its antigen is unknown.

The TCR comes from an adult in good health. V is TRBV6-1 and J is TRBJ2-7, with D possibly matching TRBD2 (6 bases). Sequencing used peripheral blood, obtained on day 0 of AZD1222 vaccination. CDR3 amino acids: CASSDGLKGLEQYF. In nucleotides, the CDR3 is TGTGCCAGCAGTGACGGGTTGAAGGGACTCGAGCAGTACTTC.